The clone carrying this TCR beta chain was seen repeatedly, ten times or more. The antigen remains unidentified. This entry comes from a study of T cells in Graves' hyperthyroidism and ophthalmopathy. Authors of the study amplified TCR beta CDR3 regions from RNA transcripts. Primed by the HTBI set, a first-round RT-PCR was run on the TCR CDR3. TCRdb called the multiplex PCR reads again in MiXCR, with one record for every CDR3 protein. The sample carries around 580,000 distinct CDR3 sequences, roughly 50% recorded once. The V and J ends lost 7 bases and 8 bases respectively, with 20 bases between them. The CDR3 runs 14 residues. Germline lookup yields CDR1 SEHNR and CDR2 FQNEAQ (reference sequence). The study, taken as a whole, reports: From stable hyperthyroidism, ophthalmopathy was separated by a 13 V-J model.

The sample comprised peripheral blood or thyroid tissue (not recorded which). The receptor was derived from a woman between 18 and 29 years old with Graves' hyperthyroidism. V usage is TRBV7-9 and J usage is TRBJ1-2; D possibly corresponds to TRBD1 (5 bases). The CDR3 region is CASTPRWGVSGYTF. DNA of the CDR3: TGTGCCAGCACCCCGAGGTGGGGGGTAAGCGGCTACACCTTC.